A selection of T cell receptor beta chains follows, all from one sample in a study of CD8+CD57+ T cells in acquired aplastic anemia. TCRdb redid the calling of the reads with MiXCR, one entry per CDR3 protein. The sample lists about 130,000 distinct CDR3 sequences; 40% to 45% were seen once. The sequencing input was sorted CD4+, CD8+, or CD8+CD57+ T cells (not recorded which) from PBMCs. These receptors all come from a human donor in good health, serving as a control. Each CDR3 is given with its conserved first and last residue. A D gene is named only where the DNA matches it firmly. Clone size appears in some rows only: once, few, many, or a class for an expanded clone.

>-|TRBD1|TRBJ2-7|TRBV15
TGTGCCACCAGCCCCCAGGGGGCCTACGAGCAGTACTTC
CATSPQGAYEQYF
>few|TRBD1|TRBJ1-1|TRBV6-5
TGTGCCAGCAGAGGACAGGGAGGTAGTAACACTGAAGCTTTCTTT
CASRGQGGSNTEAFF
>-|-|TRBJ2-1|TRBV18
TGTGCCAGCTCACCACTAAGGGACGGTGACAATGAGCGGTTCTTC
CASSPLRDGDNERFF
>-|TRBD1|TRBJ2-1|TRBV2
TGTGCCAGCAGTGCACCAGACAGGGAAGGGGAAGAGCAGTTCTTC
CASSAPDREGEEQFF
>many|-|TRBJ2-1|TRBV19
TGTGCCAGTAGTATTGACGGAGGCTCCTACAATGAGCAGTTCTTC
CASSIDGGSYNEQFF
>few|TRBD2|TRBJ2-5|TRBV7-9
TGTGCCAGCAGCCCCGCGGGGGCCCAGTACTTC
CASSPAGAQYF
>few|-|TRBJ2-5|TRBV10-3
TGTGCCATCAGTGCCGGGTGGGCAGGGTCCAAGTCGGAGACCCAGTACTTC
CAISAGWAGSKSETQYF
>-|-|TRBJ1-5|TRBV19
TGTGCCAGTAGCATCTCACCTGGTGGCAGTCGGCCCCAGCATTTT
CASSISPGGSRPQHF
>many|-|TRBJ2-1|TRBV5-1
TGCGCCAGCAGCTTGTCGGCGGACAATGAGCAGTTCTTC
CASSLSADNEQFF
>-|TRBD1|TRBJ1-1|TRBV25-1
TGTGCCAGCAGTACAGGGGTCAAGGAAGCTTTCTTT
CASSTGVKEAFF
>-|-|TRBJ1-1|TRBV5-6
TGTTCCAGCAGCTTGGGTCCGAACACTGAAGCTTTCTTT
CSSSLGPNTEAFF
>few|TRBD1|TRBJ2-7|TRBV25-1
TGTGCCAGCAGGAGAGGGACAGGAGGGCTAGGCGAGCAGTACTTC
CASRRGTGGLGEQYF
>few|-|TRBJ2-7|TRBV29-1
TGCAGCGTTGACACGGGCCACGAGCAGTACTTC
CSVDTGHEQYF